The 32 T cell receptor beta chains reported below all come from one sample, sequenced in a study of T cell responses to AZD1222 COVID-19 vaccine. The method was immunoSEQ multiplex PCR; TCRdb's version includes in-frame clones alone and lacks a portion of them. In the table there are 100,000 to 150,000 clones, over 75% of which are singletons. This specimen was peripheral blood, taken on day 0 of AZD1222 vaccination. The receptors were gathered from an adult in good health.

V is TRBV7-9 and J is TRBJ1-5, with D perhaps matching TRBD1 (5 bases). The germline gives CDR1 SEHNR, CDR2 FQNEAQ (reference sequence). This CDR3 has 12 amino acids. V was shortened by 4 bases and J by 5 bases, with 6 bases between the two germline ends. As DNA, the CDR3 is TGTGCCAGCAGCTCGACAGATCAGCCCCAGCATTTT. It encodes CASSSTDQPQHF.

This chain links TRBV7-2 with TRBJ1-5; no clear D. The V gene's germline CDR1 is SGHTA and CDR2 FQGNSA. V shed 5 bases and J shed 4 bases, with 18 bases lying between them. CDR3 length equals 16 residues. The chain's CDR3 is CASSPGNTGVNQPQHF. CDR3 sequence (DNA): TGTGCCAGCAGCCCCGGGAACACTGGGGTAAATCAGCCCCAGCATTTT.

The V call is TRBV7-9, the J call TRBJ1-5; D perhaps matches TRBD1 (5 bases). The V end lost 2 bases, the J end lost 7 bases, and 12 bases lay between the germline ends. The CDR3 sequence is 14 residues long. Per germline, CDR1 SEHNR and CDR2 FQNEAQ (reference sequence). CDR3 DNA sequence: TGTGCCAGCAGCTTATCAGGGCAGTGGCAGCCCCAGCATTTT. It yields the protein CASSLSGQWQPQHF.

This clone was observed at least ten times. This chain uses TRBV27 with TRBJ2-3; no firm D call. The CDR3 is 15 residues long. The germline V gene encodes CDR1 MNHEY and CDR2 SMNVEV (reference sequence). V was pared by 5 bases and J by 2 bases, with 14 bases between. CDR3 in DNA: TGTGCCAGCAGTCCCTCTTGGCCTTTCACAGATACGCAGTATTTT. It is translated as CASSPSWPFTDTQYF.

This chain links TRBV6-6 with TRBJ2-7; 9 bases line up with TRBD1. Germline CDR1 and CDR2: MNHNY and SVGAGI (reference sequence). The V and J ends lost 6 bases and 5 bases, in that order; junction bases with no gene match: 8. This CDR3 is 14 amino acids long. CDR3 sequence (DNA): TGTGCCAGCAGCCCGAGGGACAGGGAGCACGAGCAGTACTTC. Translating gives CASSPRDREHEQYF.

The rearrangement links TRBV6-2 or TRBV6-3 to TRBJ2-7, with 7 bases identical to TRBD2. Looked up from germline, CDR1 is MNHEY and CDR2 is SVGEGT. The CDR3 covers 15 residues. The V and J ends lost 0 bases and 2 bases, in that order; junction bases with no gene match: 4. The CDR3 region has the DNA TGTGCCAGCAGTTACTCGAGTCTAGCGGCCTACGAGCAGTACTTC. Its translation: CASSYSSLAAYEQYF.

This chain joins TRBV19 and TRBJ2-1, with TRBD2 matching 7 bases. Looked up from germline, CDR1 is LNHDA and CDR2 is SQIVND (reference sequence). The length of the CDR3 is 17 residues. The junction had 16 bases not matched to a gene; V was cut back by 3 bases and J by 8 bases. In nucleotides, the CDR3 is TGTGCCAGTAGTATTAGGATTTTAGGGGAGGGAGGAGATGAGCAGTTCTTC. This sequence encodes CASSIRILGEGGDEQFF. The full variable domain, rest sourced from reference TRBV19 and TRBJ2-1, is DGGITQSPKYLFRKEGQNVTLSCEQNLNHDAMYWYRQDPGQGLRLIYYSQIVNDFQKGDIAEGYSVSREKKESFPLTVTSAQKNPTAFYLCASSIRILGEGGDEQFFGPGTRLTVL.

The chain carries TRBV7-8 and TRBJ2-1; TRBD2 aligns across 12 bases. V lost 5 bases and J lost 4; bases outside the gene matches: 6. CDR1 is SGHVS, CDR2 FQNEAQ, per germline. The CDR3 spans 16 residues. The CDR3 DNA reads TGTGCCAGCAGCCCAGGACTAGCGGGGACTTACAATGAGCAGTTCTTC. Amino acids: CASSPGLAGTYNEQFF.

This chain uses TRBV6-7 with TRBJ1-5; no clear D gene. TRBV6-7 is an ORF; its function is uncertain. CDR3 size: 13 residues. The V and J ends lost 2 bases and 6 bases respectively, with 8 bases between them. The CDR3 region is CASSYRGPQPQHF. DNA of the CDR3: TGTGCCAGCAGTTACCGGGGTCCTCAGCCCCAGCATTTT.

The chain employs TRBV5-1 and TRBJ2-5; 14 bases map to TRBD2. V lost 4 bases, J lost 5 bases, and 10 bases stayed unmatched. CDR3 length equals 17 residues. Germline CDR1 SGHRS, CDR2 YFSETQ. CDR3 sequence (DNA): TGCGCCAGCAGCGCACCCCGACTAGCGGGGGGGAGGGAGACCCAGTACTTC. Amino acids: CASSAPRLAGGRETQYF.

The V gene is TRBV28, the J gene TRBJ2-7; possible D gene TRBD2, 6 bases. This CDR3 has 14 amino acids. Germline assignment: CDR1 MDHEN and CDR2 SYDVKM. V was trimmed by 4 bases and J by 1 base, leaving 11 bases between them. CDR3 bases: TGTGCCAGCAGTTCCCCCAGCGGGTCCTACGAGCAGTACTTC. Protein product: CASSSPSGSYEQYF.

The J gene is TRBJ2-3, the V gene TRBV27, with D perhaps TRBD1 or TRBD2 (5 bases each). Germline V CDR1 and CDR2: MNHEY, SMNVEV (reference sequence). CDR3 length: 14 amino acids. V was clipped by 5 bases and J by 9 bases, with 18 bases between them. CDR3 amino acids: CASSPSKGPYTQYF. Here the CDR3 DNA reads TGTGCCAGCAGTCCGAGTAAGGGACCATACACGCAGTATTTT.

A remark on this clone: The junction does not match germline at one end; this may be a read error. J is TRBJ1-2 and V is TRBV9; the D gene is possibly TRBD1 (5 bases). CDR3 size: 13 residues. The germline V gene encodes CDR1 SGDLS and CDR2 YYNGEE. The CDR3 coding sequence is TGCGGAGACAGATGGGGGAGAGGATGGGGCTACACCTTC. Its translation: CGDRWGRGWGYTF.

The chain couples TRBV6-1 to TRBJ2-7; D remains unclear. Trimming took off 5 bases at V and 2 bases at J, with 16 bases between the two ends. The CDR3 sequence is 15 residues long. Germline values: CDR1 MNHNS, CDR2 SASEGT. As DNA, the CDR3 is TGTGCCAGCAGTCCCCCGGCAGCGATGCCCTACGAGCAGTACTTC. This sequence encodes CASSPPAAMPYEQYF.

There are a few counts of this clone. This rearrangement joins TRBV7-9 to TRBJ2-7; no firm D call. Germline V lookup: CDR1 SEHNR, CDR2 FQNEAQ (reference sequence). This CDR3 region has 11 residues. V was clipped by 5 bases and J by 5 bases, with 7 bases between them. CDR3 in amino acids: CASSHTDEQYF. Written as DNA, the CDR3 is TGTGCCAGCAGCCACACAGACGAGCAGTACTTC.

J is TRBJ1-2 and V is TRBV4-2; 10 bases map to TRBD1. CDR1 and CDR2 (germline): LGHNA, YNFKEQ. The V segment lost 0 bases and the J segment 1 base; nucleotides outside the gene matches: 5. This CDR3 has 17 residues. The CDR3 region is CASSQDGQGGINYGYTF. CDR3 nucleotide sequence: TGTGCCAGCAGCCAAGACGGACAGGGGGGAATTAACTATGGCTACACCTTC.

The chain combines TRBV14 with TRBJ1-6, with D hard to call. The CDR3 contains 13 residues. Germline V gene data show CDR1 as SGHDN and CDR2 as FVKESK. Deletions cut 6 bases from V and 5 bases from J, with 8 bases between. The CDR3 loop is CASRRVDNSPLHF. The CDR3 DNA follows: TGTGCCAGCAGGAGGGTAGATAATTCACCCCTCCACTTT.

This clone has a handful of counts. The chain uses TRBV19 and TRBJ2-3; 10 bases line up with TRBD1. The CDR3 is 16 residues long. V shed 4 bases, J shed 2 bases, and the junction held 6 bases outside the gene matches. Germline CDR1 reads LNHDA; CDR2 reads SQIVND (reference sequence). The CDR3: CASSKPDRGYTDTQYF. The CDR3 nucleotides read TGTGCCAGTAGTAAACCGGACAGGGGGTACACAGATACGCAGTATTTT.

In this sample, this clone turned up once. V gene TRBV4-1 combines with J gene TRBJ2-7; the match to TRBD1 covers 7 bases. Germline trimming cut 2 bases from V and 2 bases from J; bases unmatched to any gene: 3. CDR1 is MGHRA, CDR2 YSYEKL, per germline. This CDR3 is built from 14 residues. The CDR3 sequence is CASSQPGTAYEQYF. As DNA, the CDR3 is TGCGCCAGCAGCCAACCTGGGACAGCCTACGAGCAGTACTTC.

The genes are TRBV5-1 and TRBJ2-3, with D unclear. Germline CDR1 and CDR2: SGHRS and YFSETQ. V was clipped by 4 bases and J by 5 bases, with 14 bases between them. The CDR3 is made up of 14 amino acids. The CDR3 is CASSTTVNRDTQYF. CDR3 in DNA: TGCGCCAGCAGCACCACGGTGAACAGAGATACGCAGTATTTT.

This clone came up once. This CDR3 is CASSPRDRDGEQYF. DNA for the CDR3: TGTGCCAGCTCACCTAGGGACAGGGATGGCGAGCAGTACTTC. The chain employs TRBV18 and TRBJ2-7; 9 bases are shared with TRBD1. The germline V gene encodes CDR1 KGHSH and CDR2 LQKENI. V shed 3 bases, J shed 6 bases, and the junction held 6 bases outside the gene matches. This CDR3 is 14 amino acids long.

The chain joins TRBV19 to TRBJ2-5, with 12 bases identical to TRBD1. The V and J ends lost 5 bases and 4 bases, in that order; junction bases with no gene match: 5. Germline assignment: CDR1 LNHDA and CDR2 SQIVND (reference sequence). The CDR3 runs 15 residues. CDR3 sequence (DNA): TGTGCCAGTAGTTCCGGGACAGGGGGCGGAGAGACCCAGTACTTC. Encoded protein: CASSSGTGGGETQYF.

CDR3 nucleotide sequence: TGTGCCAGCAGCACATCAGGGGGAGGCTCCTACGAGCAGTACTTC. This translates into CASSTSGGGSYEQYF. The chain carries TRBV7-2 and TRBJ2-7, with D tentatively TRBD1 (7 bases). V lost 5 bases, J lost 0 bases, and 14 bases lay in between. Germline V gives CDR1 SGHTA, CDR2 FQGNSA. CDR3 size: 15 residues. The full variable domain, rest sourced from reference TRBV7-2 and TRBJ2-7, is GAGVSQSPSNKVTEKGKDVELRCDPISGHTALYWYRQSLGQGLEFLIYFQGNSAPDKSGLPSDRFSAERTGGSVSTLTIQRTQQEDSAVYLCASSTSGGGSYEQYFGPGTRLTVT.

Concerning this clone itself: A far larger clone is just one base off, so this is likely a read error. The chain joins TRBV7-2 to TRBJ2-5, with D uncertain. The CDR3 is 11 residues long. Between the trimmed V and J ends, which lost 0 bases and 5 bases, there was a span of 1 base. Looked up from germline, CDR1 is SGHTA and CDR2 is FQGNSA. In DNA, the CDR3 is TGTGCCAGCAGCTTAGCGGAGACCCAGTACTTC. It translates to CASSLAETQYF.

The chain couples TRBV19 to TRBJ2-7, with no clear D. Trimming left V 3 bases short and J 4 bases short, with 10 bases between. Germline V lookup: CDR1 LNHDA, CDR2 SQIVND (reference sequence). The CDR3 extends over 13 amino acids. The CDR3 region has the DNA TGTGCCAGTAGTATGGACGGAGCATACGAGCAGTACTTC. Protein sequence: CASSMDGAYEQYF.

The V gene is TRBV11-2, the J gene TRBJ1-1; no definite D call. Germline-derived CDR1 and CDR2 are SGHAT and FQNNGV. Trimming removed 5 bases at V and 5 bases at J, with 15 bases between. The CDR3 is 14 residues long. CDR3 sequence: CASSMEVRGTEAFF. Written as DNA, the CDR3 is TGTGCCAGCAGCATGGAGGTACGGGGAACTGAAGCTTTCTTT.

The rearrangement uses TRBV4-1 and TRBJ2-7; no definite D call. CDR1 MGHRA and CDR2 YSYEKL come from the germline V gene. With 1 base removed from V and 3 bases from J, the gap between germline ends came to 10 bases. CDR3 size: 14 residues. The CDR3 here is CASSQVILGYEQYF. CDR3 nucleotides: TGCGCCAGCAGCCAAGTAATTCTCGGCTACGAGCAGTACTTC.

V and J are TRBV3-1 (or the pseudogene TRBV3-2) and TRBJ1-1; D is ambiguous. Germline values: CDR1 LGHDT, CDR2 YNNKEL (reference sequence). The CDR3 is 15 amino acids. The V end was cut by 0 bases, the J end by 1 base, with 9 bases between. CDR3 DNA: TGTGCCAGCAGCCAAGATAGTCATCGGAACACTGAAGCTTTCTTT. Its protein product is CASSQDSHRNTEAFF.

The V call is TRBV5-1, the J call TRBJ2-5, with TRBD1 identical over 7 bases. Unmatched junction bases numbered 10, after V lost 4 bases and J lost 7 bases. CDR1 is SGHRS and CDR2 is YFSETQ in the germline V gene. CDR3 length: 14 residues. CDR3 sequence (DNA): TGCGCCAGCAGCCTAGGGACAGAAGGTGGGACCCAGTACTTC. Translation gives CASSLGTEGGTQYF. The full variable domain, in which reference TRBV5-1 and TRBJ2-5 provide the parts outside the CDR3, is KAGVTQTPRYLIKTRGQQVTLSCSPISGHRSVSWYQQTPGQGLQFLFEYFSETQRNKGNFPGRFSGRQFSNSRSEMNVSTLELGDSALYLCASSLGTEGGTQYFGPGTRLLVL.

This sequence joins TRBV6-2 or TRBV6-3 and TRBJ1-1; D is possibly TRBD1 (5 bases). The CDR3 spans 14 residues. Deletions cut 0 bases from V and 5 bases from J, with 10 bases between. CDR1 MNHEY and CDR2 SVGEGT come from the germline V gene. The CDR3 bases are TGTGCCAGCAGTTACTCGGGGGTAAGAACTGAAGCTTTCTTT. Translated, it gives CASSYSGVRTEAFF.

This clone was picked up one time. The gene calls are TRBV12-3 or TRBV12-4 and TRBJ1-1; no definite D call. There are 13 residues in the CDR3. V was clipped by 4 bases and J by 0 bases, with 6 bases between them. The CDR3 reads CASSYRLNTEAFF. CDR3 nucleotides: TGTGCCAGCAGTTACCGATTGAACACTGAAGCTTTCTTT.

V usage is TRBV29-1 and J usage is TRBJ1-1; D perhaps matches TRBD1 (5 bases). The V gene lost 7 bases and the J gene lost 1 base, with 10 bases spanning the gap. The CDR3 totals 12 residues. CDR1 and CDR2 (germline): SQVTM, ANQGSEA. Here the CDR3 reads CSARGGNTEAFF. The CDR3 DNA reads TGCAGCGCGCGGGGGGGGAACACTGAAGCTTTCTTT.